A single sample gave rise to the 4 T cell receptor beta chains below, sequenced in a study of circulating tumor DNA in untreated peripheral T-cell lymphoma. Here immunoSEQ multiplex PCR was the method, and the copy in TCRdb shows in-frame clones only, minus some. The sample has about 2,800 clones; around 60% are singletons. The sequenced sample consisted of tumor tissue. The receptors derive from a human donor with peripheral T-cell lymphoma.

This clone has just a few counts. The gene calls are TRBV30 and TRBJ2-7; no firm D call. Germline V gene sequence: CDR1 GTSNPN, CDR2 SVGIG (reference sequence). Trimming removed 1 base at V and 2 bases at J, with 9 bases between. The CDR3 sequence is 13 residues long. This CDR3 is CAWSAMVPYEQYF. The CDR3 DNA sequence: TGTGCCTGGAGTGCGATGGTACCCTACGAGCAGTACTTC.

This clone was counted only a few times. This chain uses TRBV19 with TRBJ2-3; D possibly matches TRBD1 or TRBD2 (6 bases each). The CDR3 has 14 residues. Looked up from germline, CDR1 is LNHDA and CDR2 is SQIVND (reference sequence). Trimming took off 6 bases at V and 0 bases at J, with 10 bases between the two ends. The CDR3: CASRRGLSTDTQYF. For the CDR3, the DNA is TGTGCCAGTAGACGGGGGCTTAGCACAGATACGCAGTATTTT.

This sequence joins TRBV7-6 and TRBJ2-2; 7 bases align to TRBD1. With the DNA end fitting TRBJ1-3 better, the J assignment may be wrong. The V gene's germline CDR1 is SGHVS and CDR2 FNYEAQ. The CDR3 loop spans 19 amino acids. CDR3 bases: TGTGCCAGCAGCTTTAACCCTCCGCAGACGACAGGGAGGAGAAACACCATATATTTT. Encoded protein: CASSFNPPQTTGRRNTIYF.

The J gene is TRBJ2-5, the V gene TRBV4-1; D call uncertain. V lost 5 bases and J lost 9, with 13 bases in between. The CDR3 extends over 12 amino acids. The germline CDR1 and CDR2 sequences are MGHRA and YSYEKL. The CDR3 bases are TGCGCCAGCAGCGCGACCATAGGGTCCCAGTACTTC. Translation: CASSATIGSQYF.